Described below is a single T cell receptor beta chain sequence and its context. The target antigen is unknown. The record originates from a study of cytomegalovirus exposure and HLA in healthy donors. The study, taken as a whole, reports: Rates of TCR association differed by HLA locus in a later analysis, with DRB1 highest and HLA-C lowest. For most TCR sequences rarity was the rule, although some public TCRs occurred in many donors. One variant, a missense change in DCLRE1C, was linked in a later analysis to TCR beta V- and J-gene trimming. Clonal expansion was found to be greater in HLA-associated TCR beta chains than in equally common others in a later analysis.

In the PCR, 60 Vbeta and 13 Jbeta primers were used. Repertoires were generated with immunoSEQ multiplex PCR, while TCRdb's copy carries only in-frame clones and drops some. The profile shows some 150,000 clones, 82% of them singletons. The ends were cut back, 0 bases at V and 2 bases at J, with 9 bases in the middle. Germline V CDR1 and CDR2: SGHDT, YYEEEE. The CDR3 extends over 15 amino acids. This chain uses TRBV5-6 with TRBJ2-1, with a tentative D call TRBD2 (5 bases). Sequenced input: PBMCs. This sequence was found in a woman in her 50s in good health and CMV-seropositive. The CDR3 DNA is TGTGCCAGCAGCTTGGGGCTAGCAGCCTACAATGAGCAGTTCTTC. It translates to CASSLGLAAYNEQFF.